One sample yielded the 28 T cell receptor beta chains listed below, sequenced in a study of cytomegalovirus exposure and HLA in healthy donors. PCR amplification relied on 60 Vbeta primers (plus 13 Jbeta primers). Repertoires were generated with immunoSEQ multiplex PCR, while TCRdb's copy carries only in-frame clones and drops some. The table has about 190,000 clones, roughly 75% seen once. The sequenced material came from PBMCs. These receptors all come from a man aged 25-45 years in good health and CMV-seropositive.

V is TRBV18 and J is TRBJ2-7, with 11 bases identical to TRBD2. J was trimmed by 0 bases and V by 6 bases; bases with no gene match: 13. Per germline, CDR1 KGHSH and CDR2 LQKENI. CDR3 length equals 18 residues. CDR3 region: CASSQELAGGPSSYEQYF. The CDR3 DNA reads TGTGCCAGCTCCCAAGAGCTAGCGGGAGGTCCGAGCTCCTACGAGCAGTACTTC.

J is TRBJ2-3 and V is TRBV5-4, with D perhaps matching TRBD2 (6 bases). The CDR3 runs 15 residues. Trimming pared 0 bases from V and 2 bases from J, leaving 10 bases between. Germline-derived CDR1 and CDR2 are SGHNT and YYREEE (reference sequence). CDR3 nucleotides: TGTGCCAGCAGCTTGGTGTCGGGGGTCACAGATACGCAGTATTTT. It codes for CASSLVSGVTDTQYF. Supplemented by reference TRBV5-4 and TRBJ2-3, the full variable domain reads ETGVTQSPTHLIKTRGQQVTLRCSSQSGHNTVSWYQQALGQGPQFIFQYYREEENGRGNFPPRFSGLQFPNYSSELNVNALELDDSALYLCASSLVSGVTDTQYFGPGTRLTVL.

CDR3 DNA: TGTGCCAGCAGCTTGGCTAGTCCTAATGAAAAACTGTTTTTT. Residues: CASSLASPNEKLFF. This chain connects TRBV5-6 to TRBJ1-4; D not certain. Germline-derived CDR1 and CDR2 are SGHDT and YYEEEE. V lost 0 bases, J lost 3 bases, and 6 bases lay in between. The CDR3 is made up of 14 amino acids.

This rearrangement joins TRBV7-9 to TRBJ2-7; 8 positions match TRBD1. CDR3 length: 14 residues. With V trimmed by 2 bases and J by 0 bases, 0 bases remained unmatched. The V gene's germline CDR1 is SEHNR and CDR2 FQNEAQ (reference sequence). The CDR3 sequence: CASSLQGASYEQYF. The CDR3 bases are TGTGCCAGCAGCTTACAGGGGGCCTCCTACGAGCAGTACTTC.

This clone has only one observation. The chain is built from TRBV7-6 and TRBJ2-7; weak D call: TRBD2 (5 bases). The CDR3 covers 15 residues. Trimming cost V 5 bases and J 6 bases, with 20 bases left between them. The germline CDR1 and CDR2 sequences are SGHVS and FNYEAQ. CDR3 sequence reads: CASSPRIHGEAEQYF. CDR3 nucleotides: TGTGCCAGCAGCCCACGGATCCACGGGGAAGCCGAGCAGTACTTC.

The V gene is TRBV7-9, the J gene TRBJ1-1; 7 nucleotides align to TRBD1. Germline CDR1 and CDR2: SEHNR and FQNEAQ (reference sequence). J was trimmed by 1 base and V by 5 bases; bases with no gene match: 4. The CDR3 loop spans 14 amino acids. The CDR3 reads CASSRGQPNTEAFF. The CDR3 DNA sequence: TGTGCCAGCAGCCGGGGACAGCCGAACACTGAAGCTTTCTTT.

The chain couples TRBV18 to TRBJ2-7; 7 positions match TRBD2. This CDR3 is built from 15 residues. In germline, CDR1 is KGHSH, CDR2 LQKENI. Germline trimming cut 3 bases from V and 5 bases from J; bases unmatched to any gene: 10. This chain's CDR3 is CASSPQKGLPDEQYF. CDR3 bases: TGTGCCAGCTCACCCCAGAAGGGACTACCCGACGAGCAGTACTTC.

V gene TRBV4-3 combines with J gene TRBJ1-5; a weak D match, TRBD1 (6 bases). The CDR3 has 15 residues. The V and J ends lost 2 bases and 3 bases respectively, with 11 bases between them. Germline values: CDR1 LGHNA, CDR2 YSLEER. The CDR3 DNA sequence: TGCGCCAGCAGCCAAAATACAGGGTCCAATCAGCCCCAGCATTTT. It specifies CASSQNTGSNQPQHF.

This chain links TRBV29-1 with TRBJ2-7; D remains unclear. CDR3 size: 11 residues. The germline V gene has CDR1 SQVTM and CDR2 ANQGSEA. V lost 3 bases and J lost 7, with 10 bases in between. Here the CDR3 reads CSVEVIREQYF. CDR3 bases: TGCAGCGTTGAGGTCATTCGGGAGCAGTACTTC.

V is TRBV15 and J is TRBJ2-3; 13 nucleotides align to TRBD2. Looked up from germline, CDR1 is LNHNV and CDR2 is YYDKDF (reference sequence). This CDR3 comprises 19 residues. J lost 0 bases, V lost 1 base, and 7 bases had no gene match. CDR3 loop: CATSRARGTSGISTDTQYF. The CDR3 DNA reads as TGTGCCACCAGCAGAGCTAGGGGGACTAGCGGGATTAGCACAGATACGCAGTATTTT. Full variable domain (missing parts from reference TRBV15 and TRBJ2-3): DAMVIQNPRYQVTQFGKPVTLSCSQTLNHNVMYWYQQKSSQAPKLLFHYYDKDFNNEADTPDNFQSRRPNTSFCFLDIRSPGLGDTAMYLCATSRARGTSGISTDTQYFGPGTRLTVL.

A few counts support this clone. The chain employs TRBV11-3 and TRBJ1-1, with 7 bases identical to TRBD1. CDR3 length: 13 amino acids. V trimming: 5 bases; J trimming: 4 bases; junction bases outside the gene matches: 4. Germline CDR1 SGHNT, CDR2 YENEEA. The CDR3 spells CASSHRDSTEAFF. CDR3 bases: TGTGCCAGCAGCCATCGGGACAGCACTGAAGCTTTCTTT.

J is TRBJ2-7 and V is TRBV5-4; TRBD2 matches at 13 bases. From germline, CDR1 is SGHNT and CDR2 YYREEE (reference sequence). The CDR3 has 13 amino acids. Trimming took 9 bases from V and 2 from J; bases not matched to a gene: 2. The CDR3 sequence: CAIGLAGAYEQYF. The CDR3 DNA reads as TGTGCCATCGGACTAGCGGGAGCCTACGAGCAGTACTTC.

V is TRBV14 and J is TRBJ2-7; 8 nucleotides match TRBD1. Germline CDR1 and CDR2: SGHDN and FVKESK. J lost 2 bases, V lost 4 bases, and 4 bases had no gene match. This CDR3 region has 14 residues. In DNA form, the CDR3 reads TGTGCCAGCAGCCCCTGGACAGGGACCTACGAGCAGTACTTC. Its protein is CASSPWTGTYEQYF.

The chain combines TRBV13 with TRBJ2-7, with TRBD1 matching 7 bases. Germline V gives CDR1 PRHDT, CDR2 FYEKMQ (reference sequence). This CDR3 comprises 16 residues. V trimming: 5 bases; J trimming: 2 bases; junction bases outside the gene matches: 12. The CDR3 region is CASSQGGLGSPYEQYF. CDR3 coding DNA: TGTGCCAGCAGCCAAGGGGGCCTAGGGTCTCCCTACGAGCAGTACTTC.

This chain joins TRBV6-1 and TRBJ1-1; possible D gene TRBD1, 5 bases. Germline-derived CDR1 and CDR2 are MNHNS and SASEGT. CDR3 length equals 13 residues. V lost 6 bases to trimming and J lost 9 bases, with 17 bases between them. CDR3 protein: CASRDTLGWQAFF. The CDR3 bases are TGTGCCAGCAGGGACACCTTAGGCTGGCAAGCTTTCTTT.

The chain recombines TRBV5-1 with TRBJ1-4, with 12 positions matching TRBD1. Per germline, CDR1 SGHRS and CDR2 YFSETQ. The CDR3 consists of 16 residues. The J segment lost 8 bases and the V segment lost 0 bases, leaving 5 bases of the junction unmatched. CDR3 protein: CASSLGGGTGGEKLFF. The CDR3 DNA reads TGCGCCAGCAGCTTGGGCGGTGGGACAGGGGGCGAAAAACTGTTTTTT.

The chain links TRBV29-1 to TRBJ2-7; TRBD1 matches 11 bases. The CDR3 runs 14 residues. V dropped 6 bases and J dropped 3; count of bases not matched to a gene: 7. From germline, CDR1 is SQVTM and CDR2 ANQGSEA. The CDR3 region has the DNA TGCAGCGTAACCCGGGGACAGGGGGTCTACGAGCAGTACTTC. Its translation: CSVTRGQGVYEQYF.

The chain couples TRBV7-9 to TRBJ1-2, with D perhaps matching TRBD1 (6 bases). The CDR3 is made up of 12 amino acids. V was trimmed by 5 bases and J by 5 bases, leaving 9 bases between them. Germline V gene sequence: CDR1 SEHNR, CDR2 FQNEAQ (reference sequence). CDR3 sequence: CASSLDSYGYTF. The DNA for the CDR3 is TGTGCCAGCAGCCTGGACAGTTATGGCTACACCTTC.

This chain uses TRBV6-5 with TRBJ2-7, with D possibly matching TRBD2 (5 bases). With 0 bases removed from V and 3 bases from J, the gap between germline ends came to 9 bases. The CDR3 runs to 14 residues. Germline V CDR1 and CDR2: MNHEY, SVGAGI. CDR3 sequence reads: CASSYSTRGYEQYF. The CDR3 nucleotides read TGTGCCAGCAGTTACTCTACTCGGGGCTACGAGCAGTACTTC.

Comment on this clone: The germline gene is not matched at one end of the junction; a read error may be the cause. The V gene is TRBV5-1, the J gene TRBJ1-1, with TRBD1 matching over 10 bases. The length of the CDR3 is 14 residues. Germline assignment: CDR1 SGHRS and CDR2 YFSETQ. CDR3 coding DNA: TGCGCCAGCAGATTGGAGGGACAGGGGCCTGAAGCTTTCTTT. Residues: CASRLEGQGPEAFF.

V usage is TRBV4-3 and J usage is TRBJ2-5; 9 nucleotides align to TRBD2. In germline, CDR1 is LGHNA, CDR2 YSLEER. The CDR3 is 19 residues long. V shed 0 bases and J 4 bases; nucleotides not matched to a gene: 15. CDR3 in DNA: TGCGCCAGCAGCCAAGAAAACGGGCTAGCGGGGACCGAGGCAGAGACCCAGTACTTC. Amino acid sequence: CASSQENGLAGTEAETQYF.

The gene calls are TRBV6-5 and TRBJ1-2; D is unclear. Germline CDR1 and CDR2: MNHEY and SVGAGI. V dropped 2 bases and J dropped 5 bases, with 12 bases sitting between them. The CDR3 has 14 amino acids. The CDR3 is CASSYVGEGYGYTF. CDR3 nucleotide sequence: TGTGCCAGCAGTTACGTCGGGGAAGGGTATGGCTACACCTTC.

The chain couples TRBV5-6 to TRBJ1-5; no clear D gene. CDR1 SGHDT and CDR2 YYEEEE come from the germline V gene. The CDR3 has 13 amino acids. V was shortened by 2 bases and J by 2 bases, with 5 bases between the two germline ends. In nucleotides, the CDR3 is TGTGCCAGCAGCTTAACGGGCAATCAGCCCCAGCATTTT. It is translated as CASSLTGNQPQHF.

In regard to this clone: The germline gene is not matched at one end of the junction; a read error may be the cause. The chain employs TRBV5-4 and TRBJ1-1; D ambiguous. The CDR3 runs 14 residues. Germline CDR1 is SGHNT and CDR2 is YYREEE (reference sequence). CDR3 DNA sequence: TGCGCCAGCAGCAAGGGAGGGTATAACACTGAAGCTTTCTTT. Translated: CASSKGGYNTEAFF. Together with reference TRBV5-4 and TRBJ1-1, the CDR3 gives the full variable domain: ETGVTQSPTHLIKTRGQQVTLRCSSQSGHNTVSWYQQALGQGPQFIFQYYREEENGRGNFPPRFSGLQFPNYSSELNVNALELDDSALYLCASSKGGYNTEAFFGQGTRLTVV.

This clone was seen only a few times. The chain has TRBV5-4 and TRBJ2-1, with 7 bases aligning to TRBD2. The CDR3 is 14 amino acids. CDR1 is SGHNT and CDR2 is YYREEE in the germline V gene (reference sequence). V shed 4 bases, J shed 7 bases, and the junction held 8 bases outside the gene matches. CDR3 amino acids: CASSHPGGGNEQFF. In DNA, the CDR3 is TGTGCCAGCAGCCATCCGGGAGGAGGGAATGAGCAGTTCTTC.

The gene calls are TRBV7-6 and TRBJ1-1; the D gene is possibly TRBD1 (5 bases). CDR1 and CDR2 (germline): SGHVS, FNYEAQ. This CDR3 region has 15 residues. Trimming took 1 base from V and 4 from J, leaving 13 bases between them. CDR3 in amino acids: CASSLEGYLSTEAFF. The DNA for the CDR3 is TGTGCCAGCAGCTTAGAGGGGTATTTGAGCACTGAAGCTTTCTTT.

This clone was recorded a few times. V and J are TRBV19 and TRBJ2-1; 7 nucleotides align to TRBD1. The CDR3 runs 14 residues. Trimming at V came to 7 bases and at J to 5 bases, leaving 8 bases not matched to a gene. Germline CDR1 and CDR2: LNHDA and SQIVND (reference sequence). The CDR3 DNA reads TGTGCCAGTAACACCGGGACAGTCGACAATGAGCAGTTCTTC. Amino acids: CASNTGTVDNEQFF.

CDR3: CASSYLQGGELFF. CDR3 sequence (DNA): TGTGCCAGCAGTTACTTACAGGGCGGGGAGCTGTTTTTT. The chain carries TRBV6-5 and TRBJ2-2, with TRBD1 as a possible D gene (6 bases). V shed 1 base and J shed 7 bases, with 7 bases lying between them. In germline, CDR1 is MNHEY, CDR2 SVGAGI. The CDR3 extends over 13 amino acids.